This T cell receptor beta chain was captured in a study of T cell responses to AZD1222 COVID-19 vaccine. The overall study: Some second doses came at about 4 weeks and others at about 12 weeks; these were pooled. Study findings and constraints: Researchers took repertoire samples only after the peak T cell response had come. Spike-specific TCR repertoires showed rising breadth and depth after two AZD1222 doses. A mostly white British donor set with more females was recruited, and clonal diversity was possibly underestimated.

This CDR3 spans 14 amino acids. After removal of 1 base from V and 8 bases from J, the junction contained 5 bases not matched to a gene. Germline V gives CDR1 GTSNPN, CDR2 SVGIG (reference sequence). As regards this clone: Its antigen is undetermined. At the DNA level, this CDR3 is encoded by other sequences in the same sample as well.

Assay used: immunoSEQ multiplex PCR; TCRdb lists only in-frame clones, some missing. The sample includes about 130,000 clones, more than 80% of them seen just once. The sequence came from an adult in good health. Sample: peripheral blood, taken on day 0 of AZD1222 vaccination. The chain has TRBV30 and TRBJ1-2; the match to TRBD1 covers 12 bases. The CDR3 DNA reads TGTGCCTGGAGTGCGGGACAGGGGGCGAGGGGCTACACCTTC. Its protein is CAWSAGQGARGYTF.